This TCR beta chain originates from a study of response to subunit inactivated influenza vaccine. The germline V and J ends were trimmed by 6 bases and 4 bases, with 13 bases remaining between them. This CDR3 contains 14 residues. Per germline, CDR1 MNHEY and CDR2 SVGEGT. Study observations and caveats: New T cells are recruited in small numbers by each seasonal influenza vaccination, according to the authors' suggestion.

TCRdb fed the RT-PCR reads into MiXCR, producing one record per CDR3 protein. The sample lists about 570,000 distinct CDR3 sequences; about 10% were seen once. This clonotype was observed a handful of times. As yet, its antigen is unknown. This sample was shared with a second study, whose subject was T cells expressing NK-cell markers. From that paper: Generation of TCR beta cDNA was performed by 5'RACE template switching incorporating UMIs. There were seven HCMV-seropositive donors and one seronegative donor among the eight sequenced. In several donors, dominant clonotypes made up roughly 28.3-65% of CD3+CD56-NKG2C+ cells.

This TCR came from a man aged 50-60 years who received an inactivated influenza vaccine. The sequenced sample was PBMCs from blood, obtained on the day of vaccination. V and J are TRBV6-2 or TRBV6-3 and TRBJ2-1, with TRBD2 as a possible D gene (5 bases). CDR3 residues: CASRVPGLYNEQFF. For the CDR3, the DNA is TGTGCCAGCAGGGTTCCGGGATTATACAATGAGCAGTTCTTC.